Here is one TCR beta chain with its context. In this sample, this clonotype turned up a few times. What this receptor recognizes is not known. Base qualities were left out, and no much larger clone turns up one base away. The library was made by PCR. The sequencer was an Illumina HiSeq 2500. TCR library preparation used molecular barcoding, with unique molecular identifiers applied to normalize quantification of the TCRbeta repertoire. TCRdb ran its own pipeline on the public reads, namely fastp trimming at Q25 and MiXCR clone calling, and kept in-frame beta chains. One record per CDR3 amino acid sequence lists the most common genes and DNA. Recorded for this sample are about 610,000 distinct CDR3 sequences; about 11% of them occurred a single time. 4% to 5% of the sample is in the top ten clones. This specimen belongs to a study of T-cell reconstitution after alpha-beta-depleted transplantation in children (dated by TCRdb to about 2016). Regarding the study in general: Using TCR repertoire profiling, the study followed T-cell immune reconstitution in a quantitative way in children after TCRalphabeta/CD19-depleted allogeneic hematopoietic cell transplantation.

V trim: 2 bases; J trim: 6 bases; unmatched bases: 4. For CDR1 and CDR2, the germline V gene (reference sequence) lists GTSNPN and SVGIG. Taken from cysteine to phenylalanine, the CDR3 has 13 residues. CDR3 DNA is the only sequence kept; it has 39 bases, read in frame from the first base. The sample in question was PBMCs from the stem cell graft donor, obtained from the stem cell graft. This TCR was recovered from a human donor who donated a stem cell graft to a child with acute myeloid leukemia. The chain couples TRBV30 to TRBJ2-7; 10 middle bases align to TRBD1. Here is the DNA: TGTGCCTGGAGTAGTGGACAGGGGGGCGAGCAGTACTTC. It is translated as CAWSSGQGGEQYF.